The clone carrying this TCR beta chain was seen a few times. Libraries were prepared by immunoSEQ multiplex PCR; TCRdb keeps only in-frame clonotypes and omits some of them. The table has about 48,000 clones, 83% seen once; the top ten hold around 1.3%. The data were obtained in a study of early stage breast cancer tumors. This clonotype originated in a person in their fifties or sixties with breast cancer. Material for sequencing was blood.

CDR3 nucleotides: TGCGCCAGCAACAGGGTCGGAGGCAATGAGCAGTTCTTC. It specifies CASNRVGGNEQFF. V is TRBV23-1 and J is TRBJ2-1; D might be TRBD1 (6 bases). TRBV23-1 is known as an ORF, though its function is uncertain. This CDR3 region has 13 residues. V was shortened by 7 bases and J by 6 bases, with 13 bases between the two germline ends.